The TCR beta chain described here comes from a study of T-cell reconstitution after alpha-beta-depleted transplantation in children. The germline gives CDR1 KGHSH, CDR2 LQKENI. The CDR3 consists of 16 residues. V lost 4 bases and J lost 5, with 21 bases in between. Preparing the TCRbeta library involved the use of unique molecular identifiers. MiXCR, applied by TCRdb to the PCR reads, yields one record per CDR3 protein. This sample has some 240,000 distinct CDR3 sequences, with 9.7% found just once. Material: PBMCs from the stem cell graft donor, obtained from the stem cell graft. The clonotype originates from a human donor who donated a stem cell graft to a child with SCID. This chain uses TRBV18 with TRBJ2-7; D possibly corresponds to TRBD2 (5 bases). The CDR3 loop is CASSLLQPGSAHEQYF. The CDR3 DNA follows: TGTGCCAGCTCACTCCTCCAACCGGGAAGCGCCCACGAGCAGTACTTC.